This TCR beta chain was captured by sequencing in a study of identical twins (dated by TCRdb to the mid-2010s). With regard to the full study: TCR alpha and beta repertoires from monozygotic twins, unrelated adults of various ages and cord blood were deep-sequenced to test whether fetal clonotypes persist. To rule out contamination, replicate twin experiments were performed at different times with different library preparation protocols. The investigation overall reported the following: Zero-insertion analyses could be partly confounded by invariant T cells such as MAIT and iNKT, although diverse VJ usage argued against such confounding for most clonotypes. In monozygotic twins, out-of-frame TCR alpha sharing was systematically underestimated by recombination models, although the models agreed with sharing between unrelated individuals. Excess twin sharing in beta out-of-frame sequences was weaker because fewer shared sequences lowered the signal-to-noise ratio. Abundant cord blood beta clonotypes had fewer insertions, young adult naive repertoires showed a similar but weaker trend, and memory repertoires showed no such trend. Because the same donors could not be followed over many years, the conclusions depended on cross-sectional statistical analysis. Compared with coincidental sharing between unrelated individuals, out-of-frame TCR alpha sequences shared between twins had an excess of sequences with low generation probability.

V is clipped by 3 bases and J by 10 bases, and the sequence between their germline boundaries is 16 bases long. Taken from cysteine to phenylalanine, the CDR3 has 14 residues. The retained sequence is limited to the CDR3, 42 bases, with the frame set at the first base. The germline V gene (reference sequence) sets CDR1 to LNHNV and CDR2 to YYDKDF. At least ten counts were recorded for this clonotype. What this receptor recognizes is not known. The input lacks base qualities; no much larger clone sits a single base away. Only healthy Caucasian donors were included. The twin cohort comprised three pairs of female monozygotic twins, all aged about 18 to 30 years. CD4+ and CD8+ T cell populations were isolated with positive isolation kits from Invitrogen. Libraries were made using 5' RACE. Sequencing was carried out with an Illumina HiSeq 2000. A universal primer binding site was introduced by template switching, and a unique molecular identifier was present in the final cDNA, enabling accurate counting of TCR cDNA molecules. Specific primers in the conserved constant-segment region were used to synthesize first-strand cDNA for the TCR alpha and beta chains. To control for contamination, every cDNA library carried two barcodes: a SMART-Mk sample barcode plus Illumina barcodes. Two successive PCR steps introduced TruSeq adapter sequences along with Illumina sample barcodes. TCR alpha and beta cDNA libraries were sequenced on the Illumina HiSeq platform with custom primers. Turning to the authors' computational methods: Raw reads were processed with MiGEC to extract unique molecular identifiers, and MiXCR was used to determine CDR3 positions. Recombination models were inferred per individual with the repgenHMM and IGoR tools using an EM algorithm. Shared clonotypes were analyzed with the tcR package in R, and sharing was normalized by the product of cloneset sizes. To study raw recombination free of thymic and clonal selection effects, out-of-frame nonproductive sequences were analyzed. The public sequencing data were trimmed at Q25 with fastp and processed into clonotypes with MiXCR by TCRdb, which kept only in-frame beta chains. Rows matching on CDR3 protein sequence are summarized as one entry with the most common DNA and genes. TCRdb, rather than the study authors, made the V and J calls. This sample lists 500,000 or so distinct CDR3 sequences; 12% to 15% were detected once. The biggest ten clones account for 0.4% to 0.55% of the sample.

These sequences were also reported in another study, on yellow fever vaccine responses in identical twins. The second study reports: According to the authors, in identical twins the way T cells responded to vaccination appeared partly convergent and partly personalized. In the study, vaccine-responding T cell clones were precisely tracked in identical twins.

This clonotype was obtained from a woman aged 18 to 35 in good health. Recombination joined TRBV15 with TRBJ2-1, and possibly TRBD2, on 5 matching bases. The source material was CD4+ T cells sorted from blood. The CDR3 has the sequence CATSRDRTGREQFF. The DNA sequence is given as TGTGCCACCAGCAGGGATAGGACTGGCCGCGAGCAGTTCTTC.